This TCR beta chain was recorded in a study of T cell changes during pregnancy in multiple sclerosis (dated by TCRdb to 2018 to 2020). With regard to the full study: Changes in the T cell repertoire over the course of pregnancy were examined in this study in women with multiple sclerosis.

The library came from the immunoSEQ multiplex PCR assay. TCRdb mirrors the immuneACCESS table, restricted to in-frame sequences. Some clones are absent from its copies; in checked studies, under half trace to an unresolved V gene, and the reason for the others is unknown. This sample lists 47,000 or so clones; 90% were detected once. 4.5% to 5.5% of the sample lies in the top ten. This clone has more than one count but fewer than ten. Its antigen remains unidentified. One base away there is no much larger clone; base qualities are not given. The source was peripheral blood, collected after pregnancy. This receptor was identified in a female donor in good health, enrolled as a control in a pregnancy study.

In nucleotide form, the sequence is TGTGCCTGGAGTGTACAGTCGGGAAGCAATCAGCCCCAGCATTTT. This is translated as CAWSVQSGSNQPQHF. The chain employs TRBV30 and TRBJ1-5, with no D gene named confidently. Via the germline V gene (reference sequence), CDR1 is GTSNPN and CDR2 SVGIG. V is reduced by 0 bases and J by 1 base, leaving a spacing of 10 bases between them. Inclusive of the bounding cysteine and phenylalanine, the CDR3 is 15 residues long. The kept DNA is CDR3 alone, 45 bases in frame from the first base.